Below, 24 T cell receptor beta chains from the same sample are listed, as sequenced in a study of blood T cell repertoires in COVID-19. The assay was immunoSEQ multiplex PCR, and TCRdb's table has in-frame clones only and misses some. The sample lists tens of thousands of clones; over 75% were seen once. What was sequenced was peripheral blood. The receptors were sampled from a woman older than 75 with active or convalescent COVID-19.

The chain has TRBV5-1 and TRBJ2-1; the match to TRBD2 covers 13 bases. Trimming took 4 bases from V and 12 from J; bases not matched to a gene: 13. The CDR3 totals 16 residues. Germline CDR1 is SGHRS and CDR2 is YFSETQ. CDR3 residues: CASSPSLAGGLIGQFF. The CDR3 nucleotides are TGCGCCAGCAGCCCATCACTAGCGGGGGGGCTCATCGGGCAGTTCTTC.

The V gene is TRBV3-1 (or the pseudogene TRBV3-2), the J gene TRBJ2-3, with 9 bases matching TRBD2. Germline V CDR1 and CDR2: LGHDT, YNNKEL (reference sequence). The CDR3 totals 17 residues. V trimming: 1 base; J trimming: 1 base; junction bases outside the gene matches: 6. The CDR3 DNA sequence: TGTGCCAGCAGCCAAGGCGGGACTAGCAGACGCACAGATACGCAGTATTTT. Protein: CASSQGGTSRRTDTQYF.

V usage is TRBV6-5 and J usage is TRBJ2-1; perhaps TRBD1 as D (5 bases). V shed 6 bases and J shed 4 bases, with 16 bases lying between them. The V gene's germline CDR1 is MNHEY and CDR2 SVGAGI. The CDR3 loop spans 15 amino acids. The CDR3: CASSRDQGSYNEQFF. CDR3 coding DNA: TGTGCCAGCAGCAGAGATCAGGGTTCGTACAATGAGCAGTTCTTC.

The genes are TRBV11-1 and TRBJ2-3; D gene unclear. Germline loops: CDR1 SGHAT, CDR2 FQDESV (reference sequence). This CDR3 contains 13 residues. Trimming removed 3 bases from V and 0 bases from J, with 4 bases in between. For the CDR3, the DNA is TGTGCCAGCAGCTTTCAGAGCACAGATACGCAGTATTTT. It encodes CASSFQSTDTQYF.

The gene calls are TRBV5-1 and TRBJ2-5; 9 nucleotides agree with TRBD2. CDR1 SGHRS and CDR2 YFSETQ come from the germline V gene. The trim removed 0 bases at V and 5 bases at J, leaving 8 bases unmatched. This CDR3 is built from 16 residues. The CDR3 nucleotides are TGCGCCAGCAGCTTGGATGCGGGGGGGCCCGGGGAGACCCAGTACTTC. Amino acid sequence: CASSLDAGGPGETQYF. Full variable domain (remainder filled in from reference TRBV5-1 and TRBJ2-5): KAGVTQTPRYLIKTRGQQVTLSCSPISGHRSVSWYQQTPGQGLQFLFEYFSETQRNKGNFPGRFSGRQFSNSRSEMNVSTLELGDSALYLCASSLDAGGPGETQYFGPGTRLLVL.

The rearrangement links TRBV6-5 to TRBJ2-5, with TRBD1 identical over 10 bases. Germline V CDR1 and CDR2: MNHEY, SVGAGI. V shed 8 bases, J shed 5 bases, and the junction held 11 bases outside the gene matches. This CDR3 is built from 15 residues. The CDR3 reads CASAKTGGGEETQYF. The CDR3 DNA follows: TGTGCCAGCGCCAAGACAGGGGGCGGAGAGGAGACCCAGTACTTC.

The V call is TRBV7-3, the J call TRBJ2-1, with D possibly being TRBD1 (6 bases). With 2 bases removed from V and 8 bases from J, the gap between germline ends came to 10 bases. The length of the CDR3 is 13 residues. In germline, CDR1 is SGHTA, CDR2 FQGTGA. CDR3 DNA sequence: TGTGCCAGCAGCTTAGGGGCAGGGGATGAGCAGTTCTTC. The encoded protein is CASSLGAGDEQFF.

V gene TRBV5-5 combines with J gene TRBJ1-1; D is possibly TRBD1 (6 bases). V was shortened by 2 bases and J by 1 base, with 18 bases between the two germline ends. CDR1 and CDR2 (germline): SGHKS, YYEKEE (reference sequence). CDR3 size: 17 residues. CDR3 in DNA: TGTGCCAGCAGCTTCTGGACAGATTGGATCGGGAACACTGAAGCTTTCTTT. Protein product: CASSFWTDWIGNTEAFF.

The chain couples TRBV28 to TRBJ1-2; 9 positions agree with TRBD1. CDR3 length: 17 residues. CDR1 and CDR2 from the germline V gene are MDHEN and SYDVKM. J lost 5 bases, V lost 6 bases, and 16 bases had no gene match. In DNA form, the CDR3 reads TGTGCCAGCAGACCAACGGGACAGGGACCCTCTGATTATGGCTACACCTTC. It yields the protein CASRPTGQGPSDYGYTF.

V is TRBV7-9 and J is TRBJ2-5, with 11 bases matching TRBD2. Germline lookup yields CDR1 SEHNR and CDR2 FQNEAQ (reference sequence). The CDR3 totals 16 residues. V was clipped by 5 bases and J by 5 bases; unmatched bases: 10. The CDR3 loop reads CASSPTSGGSEETQYF. Written as DNA, the CDR3 is TGTGCCAGCAGCCCCACTAGCGGGGGAAGTGAGGAGACCCAGTACTTC. Full variable domain (missing parts from reference TRBV7-9 and TRBJ2-5): DTGVSQNPRHKITKRGQNVTFRCDPISEHNRLYWYRQTLGQGPEFLTYFQNEAQLEKSRLLSDRFSAERPKGSFSTLEIQRTEQGDSAMYLCASSPTSGGSEETQYFGPGTRLLVL.

V gene TRBV5-5 combines with J gene TRBJ1-1; D unclear. Between the trimmed V and J ends, which lost 0 bases and 4 bases, there was a span of 16 bases. The length of the CDR3 is 16 residues. Germline V CDR1 and CDR2: SGHKS, YYEKEE (reference sequence). The CDR3 loop reads CASSLGVGLGVTEAFF. The CDR3 DNA reads TGTGCCAGCAGCTTGGGCGTCGGGCTGGGAGTCACTGAAGCTTTCTTT. Using reference TRBV5-5 and TRBJ1-1 for the parts outside the CDR3, the full variable domain is DAGVTQSPTHLIKTRGQQVTLRCSPISGHKSVSWYQQVLGQGPQFIFQYYEKEERGRGNFPDRFSARQFPNYSSELNVNALLLGDSALYLCASSLGVGLGVTEAFFGQGTRLTVV.

The chain links TRBV4-1 to TRBJ1-5; 7 nucleotides agree with TRBD1. Germline CDR1 reads MGHRA; CDR2 reads YSYEKL. The CDR3 is made up of 15 amino acids. The J segment lost 9 bases and the V segment lost 4 bases, leaving 12 bases of the junction unmatched. The chain's CDR3 is CASSPSQGGAGPQHF. The CDR3, as DNA: TGCGCCAGCAGCCCCTCTCAGGGGGGCGCGGGGCCCCAGCATTTT.

The rearrangement joins TRBV2 to TRBJ1-1; 7 positions match TRBD1. V was pared by 0 bases and J by 5 bases, with 3 bases of the junction left unmatched. The CDR3 has 14 amino acids. Germline CDR1 SNHLY, CDR2 FYNNEI. The CDR3 loop reads CASSEARGRTEAFF. The CDR3 DNA reads as TGTGCCAGCAGTGAAGCCAGGGGGAGGACTGAAGCTTTCTTT.

The rearrangement joins TRBV23-1 to TRBJ2-6, with D unclear. TRBV23-1 is an ORF; its function is uncertain. Deletions cut 6 bases from V and 0 bases from J, with 6 bases between. The CDR3 consists of 14 residues. The CDR3: CASSPNSGANVLTF. For the CDR3, the DNA is TGCGCCAGCAGCCCAAACTCTGGGGCCAACGTCCTGACTTTC.

This sequence joins TRBV7-2 and TRBJ1-6; D gene uncertain. The CDR3 covers 15 residues. The V gene's germline CDR1 is SGHTA and CDR2 FQGNSA. The germline V and J ends were trimmed by 2 bases and 8 bases, with 13 bases remaining between them. The CDR3 loop reads CASSLYLQQHSPLHF. The CDR3 bases are TGTGCCAGCAGCTTATATTTACAGCAACATTCACCCCTCCACTTT.

The chain joins TRBV18 to TRBJ1-1; possible D gene TRBD1, 5 bases. Trimming shortened V by 2 bases and J by 0 bases, and 7 bases separated the two germline ends. Germline CDR1 and CDR2: KGHSH and LQKENI. The CDR3 runs to 14 residues. CDR3 sequence reads: CASSPKGMNTEAFF. CDR3 nucleotides: TGTGCCAGCTCACCAAAGGGGATGAACACTGAAGCTTTCTTT.

The V call is TRBV6-2 or TRBV6-3, the J call TRBJ1-1; weak D call: TRBD1 (6 bases). This CDR3 is built from 14 residues. Germline V CDR1 and CDR2: MNHEY, SVGEGT. Trimming took off 2 bases at V and 0 bases at J, with 7 bases between the two ends. The CDR3 DNA follows: TGTGCCAGCAGTTACGGGGGCTTGAACACTGAAGCTTTCTTT. Translation gives CASSYGGLNTEAFF.

This chain connects TRBV11-2 to TRBJ2-5; D might be TRBD2 (6 bases). With 3 bases removed from V and 7 bases from J, the gap between germline ends came to 24 bases. Germline loops: CDR1 SGHAT, CDR2 FQNNGV. The CDR3 totals 17 residues. CDR3 residues: CASSFLVRAGGFGTQYF. CDR3 sequence (DNA): TGTGCCAGCAGCTTCCTAGTGAGGGCCGGGGGTTTTGGGACCCAGTACTTC.

V usage is TRBV6-6 and J usage is TRBJ1-2; 7 bases line up with TRBD1. The V gene end was trimmed by 5 bases and the J gene end by 4 bases; junction bases not matched to a gene: 7. This CDR3 is 14 amino acids long. Germline V gene data show CDR1 as MNHNY and CDR2 as SVGAGI (reference sequence). DNA of the CDR3: TGTGCCAGCAGTGCTAAGACAGGGCCCTATGGCTACACCTTC. It yields the protein CASSAKTGPYGYTF.

The genes are TRBV19 and TRBJ1-5, with D possibly TRBD1 on 5 matching bases. Between the trimmed V and J ends, which lost 1 base and 3 bases, there was a span of 7 bases. Germline V gives CDR1 LNHDA, CDR2 SQIVND (reference sequence). This CDR3 contains 14 residues. The CDR3 DNA sequence: TGTGCCAGTAGTATAGGACAGTTCAATCAGCCCCAGCATTTT. Translation gives CASSIGQFNQPQHF.

The chain joins TRBV2 to TRBJ2-7; 12 positions agree with TRBD1. V lost 7 bases to trimming and J lost 0 bases; unmatched junction nucleotides: 7. This CDR3 spans 16 amino acids. The germline CDR1 and CDR2 sequences are SNHLY and FYNNEI. The chain's CDR3 is CASTGQGASFSYEQYF. In DNA form, the CDR3 reads TGTGCCAGCACGGGACAGGGGGCCTCCTTCTCCTACGAGCAGTACTTC.

The gene calls are TRBV3-1 (or the pseudogene TRBV3-2) and TRBJ1-1, with D uncertain. V lost 3 bases and J 4 bases, leaving 6 bases between the germline ends. The CDR3 loop spans 12 amino acids. Germline CDR1 LGHDT, CDR2 YNNKEL (reference sequence). CDR3: CASSHEGTEAFF. The CDR3 nucleotides are TGTGCCAGCAGCCACGAGGGCACTGAAGCTTTCTTT.

The genes are TRBV18 and TRBJ1-1; 7 bases agree with TRBD1. Germline trimming cut 8 bases from V and 4 bases from J; bases unmatched to any gene: 7. CDR1 KGHSH and CDR2 LQKENI come from the germline V gene. This CDR3 is built from 13 residues. The CDR3 here is CASTNQGGTEAFF. For the CDR3, the DNA is TGTGCCAGCACAAACCAGGGGGGCACTGAAGCTTTCTTT.

This clone has ten or more counts. This chain uses TRBV18 with TRBJ2-5; 7 bases line up with TRBD1. Germline V gene sequence: CDR1 KGHSH, CDR2 LQKENI. The length of the CDR3 is 15 residues. J was trimmed by 2 bases and V by 2 bases; bases with no gene match: 5. CDR3 DNA: TGTGCCAGCTCACCAAGGGACAGTCCACAAGAGACCCAGTACTTC. Translated: CASSPRDSPQETQYF.